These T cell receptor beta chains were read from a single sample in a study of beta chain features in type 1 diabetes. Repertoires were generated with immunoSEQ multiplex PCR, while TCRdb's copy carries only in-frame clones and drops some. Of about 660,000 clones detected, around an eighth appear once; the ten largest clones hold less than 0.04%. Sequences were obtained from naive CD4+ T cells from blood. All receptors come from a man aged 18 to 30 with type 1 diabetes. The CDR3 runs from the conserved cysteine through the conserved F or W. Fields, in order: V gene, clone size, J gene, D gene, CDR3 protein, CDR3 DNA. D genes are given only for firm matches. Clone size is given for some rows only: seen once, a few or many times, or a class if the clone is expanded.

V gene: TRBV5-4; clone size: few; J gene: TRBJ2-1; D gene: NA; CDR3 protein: CASRPDVSYSYNEQFF; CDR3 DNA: TGTGCCAGCAGGCCGGACGTCAGCTACTCCTACAATGAGCAGTTCTTC
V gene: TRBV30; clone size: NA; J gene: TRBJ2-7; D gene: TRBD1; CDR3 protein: CAWCRDRGGEQYF; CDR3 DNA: TGTGCCTGGTGCCGGGACAGGGGAGGGGAGCAGTACTTC
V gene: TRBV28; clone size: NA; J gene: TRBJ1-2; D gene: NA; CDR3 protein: CASSLAKTPSRRGYTF; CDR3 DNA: TGTGCCAGCAGTTTAGCCAAAACCCCGTCAAGGAGGGGCTACACCTTC
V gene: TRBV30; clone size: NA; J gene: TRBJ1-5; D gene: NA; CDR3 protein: CAWRANEGTQPQHF; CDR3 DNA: TGTGCCTGGAGAGCAAACGAGGGTACCCAGCCCCAGCATTTT
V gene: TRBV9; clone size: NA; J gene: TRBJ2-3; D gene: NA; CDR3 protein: CASSVGGASTDTQYF; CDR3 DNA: TGTGCCAGCAGCGTAGGCGGAGCTAGCACAGATACGCAGTATTTT
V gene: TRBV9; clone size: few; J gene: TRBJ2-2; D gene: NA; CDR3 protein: CASRRGQETGELFF; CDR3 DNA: TGTGCCAGCAGGCGAGGTCAGGAGACCGGGGAGCTGTTTTTT
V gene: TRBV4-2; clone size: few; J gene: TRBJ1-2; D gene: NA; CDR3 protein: CASSQDRDNYGYTF; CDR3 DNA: TGTGCCAGCAGCCAAGATAGGGACAACTATGGCTACACCTTC
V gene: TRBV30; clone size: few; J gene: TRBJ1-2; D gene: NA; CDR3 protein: CAWSVLGWGYGYTF; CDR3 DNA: TGTGCCTGGAGTGTACTCGGATGGGGCTATGGCTACACCTTC
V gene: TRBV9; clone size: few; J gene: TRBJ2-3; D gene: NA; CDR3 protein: CASSVVGGGTDTQYF; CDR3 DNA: TGTGCCAGCAGCGTAGTTGGGGGAGGCACAGATACGCAGTATTTT
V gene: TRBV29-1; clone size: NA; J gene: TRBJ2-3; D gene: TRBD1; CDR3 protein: CSVSPGQGQDTQYF; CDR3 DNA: TGCAGCGTTAGTCCGGGACAGGGACAAGATACGCAGTATTTT